A single sample is the source of the 9 T cell receptor beta chains below, sequenced in a study of T-cell reconstitution after alpha-beta-depleted transplantation in children. Preparation of the TCRbeta library was carried out with unique molecular identifiers. TCRdb reprocessed the PCR reads with MiXCR, giving one entry per CDR3 protein. The table has fewer than 250,000 distinct CDR3 sequences, around 7.5% seen once; the top ten hold roughly 5.8%. The sample in question was PBMCs, mostly from graft donor cells, obtained 180 days after TCRalphabeta/CD19-depleted stem cell transplant. The receptors derive from a male patient aged 10 to 17 who had a stem cell transplant for acute lymphoblastic leukemia, so the T cells may come from the graft donor.

This clonotype has a count of ten or more. The chain couples TRBV7-3 to TRBJ1-2; D not certain. The CDR3 totals 11 residues. Looked up from germline, CDR1 is SGHTA and CDR2 is FQGTGA. The V and J ends lost 3 bases and 8 bases respectively, with 7 bases between them. The CDR3: CASSFRLGYTF. CDR3 coding DNA: TGTGCCAGCAGCTTCAGGCTGGGCTACACCTTC.

This clonotype was observed many times. The J gene is TRBJ1-1, the V gene TRBV14; D uncertain. This CDR3 has 16 amino acids. Per germline, CDR1 SGHDN and CDR2 FVKESK. V shed 0 bases and J shed 0 bases, with 11 bases lying between them. The CDR3 protein is CASSQEGFRLNTEAFF. CDR3 in DNA: TGTGCCAGCAGCCAAGAAGGATTTCGGCTGAACACTGAAGCTTTCTTT.

This clonotype is termed medium-sized. The chain couples TRBV29-1 to TRBJ1-2, with a tentative D call TRBD1 (6 bases). This CDR3 region has 12 residues. The V gene lost 6 bases and the J gene lost 8 bases, with 16 bases spanning the gap. CDR1 and CDR2 (germline): SQVTM, ANQGSEA. The CDR3 protein is CSVETGSGGYTF. In DNA, the CDR3 is TGCAGCGTGGAAACAGGGTCGGGGGGCTACACCTTC.

This clonotype was seen many times. The chain recombines TRBV5-6 with TRBJ2-7; 7 bases agree with TRBD2. The CDR3 has 15 residues. Germline assignment: CDR1 SGHDT and CDR2 YYEEEE. J gave up 7 bases and V 2 bases, and 12 bases lay outside the gene matches. CDR3 nucleotides: TGTGCCAGCAGCTTCTGGGCGGGAGCCGTTAAGGAGCAGTACTTC. It yields the protein CASSFWAGAVKEQYF.

This clonotype was counted at least ten times. The chain joins TRBV4-3 to TRBJ2-7, with a possible D match to TRBD1 (5 bases). V lost 3 bases and J lost 3, with 18 bases in between. There are 16 residues in the CDR3. The V gene's germline CDR1 is LGHNA and CDR2 YSLEER. The CDR3 spells CASSQDMVGVIYEQYF. The CDR3 bases are TGCGCCAGCAGCCAGGACATGGTAGGGGTGATCTACGAGCAGTACTTC.

This clonotype appeared many times. The chain couples TRBV12-3 or TRBV12-4 to TRBJ1-1, with 7 nucleotides matching TRBD1. The CDR3 has 14 residues. Germline trimming cut 2 bases from V and 3 bases from J; bases unmatched to any gene: 3. CDR3 in amino acids: CASSLRGLYTEAFF. The DNA of the CDR3 is TGTGCCAGCAGTTTAAGGGGGCTTTACACTGAAGCTTTCTTT.

The V call is TRBV20-1, the J call TRBJ2-1, with 9 positions matching TRBD2. Trimming at V came to 6 bases and at J to 6 bases, leaving 15 bases not matched to a gene. Germline V CDR1 and CDR2: DFQATT, SNEGSKA (reference sequence). This CDR3 comprises 16 residues. The CDR3 loop is CSAIEGGGAWGNEQFF. The CDR3 DNA sequence: TGCAGTGCCATTGAGGGCGGGGGGGCCTGGGGCAATGAGCAGTTCTTC.

This clonotype was recorded at least ten times. V gene TRBV18 combines with J gene TRBJ2-5; D gene ambiguous. Trimming took off 3 bases at V and 5 bases at J, with 13 bases between the two ends. The CDR3 is 14 residues long. Per germline, CDR1 KGHSH and CDR2 LQKENI. The CDR3 DNA sequence: TGTGCCAGCTCACCGGCTAGTTTTGTTGAGACCCAGTACTTC. Protein sequence: CASSPASFVETQYF.

This clonotype was recorded at least ten times. This sequence joins TRBV25-1 and TRBJ2-7; D is perhaps TRBD1 (5 bases). Germline CDR1 is MGHDK and CDR2 is SYGVNS. V was shortened by 2 bases and J by 6 bases, with 8 bases between the two germline ends. This CDR3 is 12 amino acids long. The CDR3 DNA follows: TGTGCCAGCAGTGAACTAAGGGGCGAGCAGTACTTC. This sequence encodes CASSELRGEQYF.